The T cell receptor beta chain under discussion was sequenced for a study of CD8 T cells in ankylosing spondylitis. General study results and limits: Earlier studies detected some motif variants in reactive arthritis synovial fluid and blood. Clones linked with disease were CD8+ and fairly uncommon in the peripheral blood. The study looked at matched synovial fluid samples from ankylosing spondylitis patients. Disease-linked clones were reported to be significantly enriched there.

Remarks on this clonotype: Antigen unknown.

5'-RACE, quantitative and with molecular barcodes, yielded the TCR beta libraries. A single record per CDR3 protein comes from TCRdb applying MiXCR to the 5' RACE reads. The sample lists 290,000 or so distinct CDR3 sequences; under 25% were seen once. The CDR3 is made up of 19 amino acids. With V trimmed by 2 bases and J by 0 bases, 12 bases remained unmatched. Germline CDR1 and CDR2: DFQATT and SNEGSKA (reference sequence). The gene calls are TRBV20-1 and TRBJ2-1; 11 positions match TRBD2. Sequenced material: blood, either unsorted or a sorted T cell fraction (not recorded which). The source is a female donor with ankylosing spondylitis or in good health (not recorded which). The CDR3 protein is CSARPLDRLAGSSYNEQFF. In DNA, the CDR3 is TGCAGTGCTAGACCTTTGGATAGACTAGCGGGGAGCTCCTACAATGAGCAGTTCTTC.